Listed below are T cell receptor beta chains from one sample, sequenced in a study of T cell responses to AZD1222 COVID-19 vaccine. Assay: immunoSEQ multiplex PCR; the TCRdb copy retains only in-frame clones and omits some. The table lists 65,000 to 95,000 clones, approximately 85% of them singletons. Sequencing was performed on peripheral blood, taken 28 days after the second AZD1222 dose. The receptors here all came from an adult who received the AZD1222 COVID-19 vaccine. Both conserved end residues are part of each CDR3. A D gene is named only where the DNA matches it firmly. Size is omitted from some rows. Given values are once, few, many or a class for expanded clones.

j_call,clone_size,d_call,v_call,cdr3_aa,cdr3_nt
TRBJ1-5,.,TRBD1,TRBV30,CAWNAQGLDQPQHF,TGTGCCTGGAACGCACAGGGGTTGGATCAGCCCCAGCATTTT
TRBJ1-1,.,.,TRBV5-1,CASSLVTGSTEAFF,TGCGCCAGCAGCTTGGTTACAGGGAGCACTGAAGCTTTCTTT
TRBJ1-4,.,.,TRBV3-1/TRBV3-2,CASSLGAGWTNEKLFF,TGTGCCAGCAGCCTCGGAGCAGGGTGGACTAATGAAAAACTGTTTTTT
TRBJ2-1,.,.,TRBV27,CASSLWTTNNEQFF,TGTGCCAGCAGTCTTTGGACAACGAACAATGAGCAGTTCTTC
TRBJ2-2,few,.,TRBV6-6,CATQAWGNTGELFF,TGTGCCACACAAGCCTGGGGGAACACCGGGGAGCTGTTTTTT
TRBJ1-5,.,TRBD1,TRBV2,CASKLGTANQPQHF,TGTGCCAGCAAACTCGGGACAGCGAATCAGCCCCAGCATTTT
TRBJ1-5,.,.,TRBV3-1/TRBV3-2,CASSQGAAQQPQHF,TGTGCCAGCAGCCAGGGGGCGGCTCAACAGCCCCAGCATTTT
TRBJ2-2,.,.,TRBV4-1,CASSQEGGASNTGELFF,TGCGCCAGCAGCCAAGAGGGGGGGGCCTCGAACACCGGGGAGCTGTTTTTT
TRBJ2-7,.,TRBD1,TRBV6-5,CASSLRDRFFEQYF,TGTGCCAGCAGTCTCCGGGACAGGTTCTTCGAGCAGTACTTC
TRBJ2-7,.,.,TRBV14,CFEAGSSYEQYF,TGTTTCGAGGCTGGGAGCTCCTACGAGCAGTACTTC
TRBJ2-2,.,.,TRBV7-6,CASSLTPTDTGELFF,TGTGCCAGCAGCTTAACCCCCACAGACACCGGGGAGCTGTTTTTT
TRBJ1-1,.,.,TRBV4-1,CASSQDTGSLFF,TGCGCCAGCAGCCAAGATACAGGGTCTCTTTTTTTT
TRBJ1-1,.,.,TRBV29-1,CSLSVQSVGTEAFF,TGCAGCCTCTCCGTACAGTCTGTTGGCACTGAAGCTTTCTTT
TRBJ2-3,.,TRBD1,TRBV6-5,CASRRDRVTDTQYF,TGTGCCAGCAGGAGGGACAGGGTGACAGATACGCAGTATTTT
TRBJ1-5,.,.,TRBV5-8,CASSLNLQPQHF,TGTGCCAGCAGCTTAAATCTTCAGCCCCAGCATTTT
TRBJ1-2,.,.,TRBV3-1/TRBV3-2,CASSHTRDGYTF,TGTGCCAGCAGCCATACCAGGGACGGCTACACCTTC
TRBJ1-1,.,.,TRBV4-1,CASTLDLNTEAFF,TGCGCCAGCACCCTGGACCTGAACACTGAAGCTTTCTTT
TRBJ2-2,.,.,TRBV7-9,CASSSRVTGELFF,TGTGCCAGCAGCTCAAGGGTAACCGGGGAGCTGTTTTTT
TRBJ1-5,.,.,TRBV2,CASSDVPRKPQHF,TGTGCCAGCAGTGATGTTCCCCGAAAGCCCCAGCATTTT
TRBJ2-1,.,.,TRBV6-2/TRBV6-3,CASSWNKRGKGEQFF,TGTGCCAGCAGTTGGAATAAGAGGGGGAAGGGTGAGCAGTTCTTC
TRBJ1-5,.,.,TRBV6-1,CASSEIGDGNQPQHF,TGTGCCAGCAGTGAAATAGGGGATGGCAATCAGCCCCAGCATTTT
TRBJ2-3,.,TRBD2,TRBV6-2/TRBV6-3,CASSPRGITDTQYF,TGTGCCAGCAGCCCGCGGGGGATAACAGATACGCAGTATTTT
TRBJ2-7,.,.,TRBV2,CASSPFTRLGSYEQYF,TGTGCCAGCAGTCCCTTCACCCGCCTTGGGTCCTACGAGCAGTACTTC
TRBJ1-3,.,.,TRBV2,CASSGGGRLSSGNTIYF,TGTGCCAGCAGTGGGGGGGGACGCCTCAGCTCTGGAAACACCATATATTTT
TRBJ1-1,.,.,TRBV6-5,CASSYSGVNTEAFF,TGTGCCAGCAGTTACTCAGGAGTGAACACTGAAGCTTTCTTT
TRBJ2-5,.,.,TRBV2,CASTEAVATQYF,TGTGCCAGCACCGAAGCCGTGGCGACCCAGTACTTC
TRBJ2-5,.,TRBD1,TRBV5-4,CASSLYGTGKRKETQYF,TGTGCCAGCAGCTTGTACGGGACAGGGAAGAGAAAAGAGACCCAGTACTTC
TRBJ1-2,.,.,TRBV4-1,CASSQDAQQSGYTF,TGCGCCAGCAGCCAAGATGCTCAACAGTCCGGCTACACCTTC
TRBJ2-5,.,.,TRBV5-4,CASSLGLPGTQYF,TGTGCCAGCAGCTTAGGGTTACCGGGGACCCAGTACTTC
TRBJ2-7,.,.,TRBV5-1,CASRDRQWGYEQYF,TGCGCCAGCAGAGACCGGCAGTGGGGATACGAGCAGTACTTC